The 15 T cell receptor beta chains in this list originate from one sample, sequenced in a study of cytomegalovirus exposure and HLA in healthy donors. Sequencing was performed with immunoSEQ multiplex PCR; in TCRdb, only in-frame clones are kept and a portion is missing. The sample gives roughly 48,000 clones, 88% of which show up once; about 6.7% is in the top ten. The sequencing input was PBMCs. All receptors derive from a woman between 25 and 40 years old in good health and CMV-seronegative.

This sequence joins TRBV13 and TRBJ1-1; D not resolved. In germline, CDR1 is PRHDT, CDR2 FYEKMQ (reference sequence). V lost 5 bases and J 6 bases, leaving 13 bases between the germline ends. The length of the CDR3 is 13 residues. The chain's CDR3 is CASSPRELSEAFF. CDR3 in DNA: TGTGCCAGCAGCCCCCGGGAGCTCTCTGAAGCTTTCTTT.

Here the CDR3 reads CASSISIGSSNQPQHF. CDR3 nucleotide sequence: TGTGCCAGTAGTATAAGTATAGGGAGTAGCAATCAGCCCCAGCATTTT. The rearrangement uses TRBV19 and TRBJ1-5; no clear D. The CDR3 length is 16 residues. Germline values: CDR1 LNHDA, CDR2 SQIVND (reference sequence). Trimming removed 2 bases at V and 0 bases at J, with 11 bases between.

The V gene is TRBV6-7, the J gene TRBJ2-1; TRBD2 aligns across 10 bases. TRBV6-7 is an ORF, with its function uncertain. This CDR3 has 16 residues. J gave up 12 bases and V 2 bases, and 13 bases lay outside the gene matches. CDR3 protein: CASSYQRAGGPLRQFF. CDR3 nucleotides: TGTGCCAGCAGTTACCAGAGAGCGGGAGGGCCTCTTCGGCAGTTCTTC.

This chain connects TRBV5-1 to TRBJ2-3; D possibly corresponds to TRBD1 (5 bases). Trimming stripped 4 bases from V and 1 base from J, with 16 bases between. CDR1 is SGHRS and CDR2 is YFSETQ in the germline V gene. The CDR3 has 16 amino acids. The DNA of the CDR3 is TGCGCCAGCAGCCCGGAAACAGGAGTTGGCACAGATACGCAGTATTTT. It codes for CASSPETGVGTDTQYF.

The chain employs TRBV28 and TRBJ1-2, with TRBD1 matching 9 bases. Trimming removed 9 bases from V and 3 bases from J; junction bases left unmatched: 5. Germline V gives CDR1 MDHEN, CDR2 SYDVKM. This CDR3 spans 13 amino acids. CDR3 amino acids: CASLDRGYYGYTF. The CDR3 DNA sequence: TGTGCCAGTCTAGACAGGGGGTACTATGGCTACACCTTC.

The chain links TRBV6-5 to TRBJ2-3; TRBD2 agrees at 12 bases. The V and J ends lost 5 bases and 9 bases, in that order; junction bases with no gene match: 6. CDR3 length equals 14 residues. Germline V gene data show CDR1 as MNHEY and CDR2 as SVGAGI. The CDR3 bases are TGTGCCAGCAGTCCCGGGACTAGCGGGCTAACGCAGTATTTT. Protein sequence: CASSPGTSGLTQYF.

This clone was seen just once. The V call is TRBV28, the J call TRBJ1-4, with TRBD1 identical over 8 bases. Germline CDR1 reads MDHEN; CDR2 reads SYDVKM. The CDR3 loop spans 14 amino acids. V shed 5 bases and J 5 bases; nucleotides not matched to a gene: 4. CDR3 DNA sequence: TGTGCCAGCAGTACGACAGGGGCGAATGAAAAACTGTTTTTT. Translated: CASSTTGANEKLFF.

The gene calls are TRBV5-1 and TRBJ2-1; TRBD2 is a possible D gene (6 bases). CDR3 size: 14 residues. Germline lookup yields CDR1 SGHRS and CDR2 YFSETQ. Trimming removed 4 bases at V and 4 bases at J, with 12 bases between. The CDR3 DNA reads as TGCGCCAGCAGCGACGCGGGAAATTACAATGAGCAGTTCTTC. Translation: CASSDAGNYNEQFF.

The chain combines TRBV30 with TRBJ1-2; 9 bases map to TRBD1. The V gene's germline CDR1 is GTSNPN and CDR2 SVGIG (reference sequence). The CDR3 spans 16 residues. V gave up 2 bases and J gave up 6 bases; unmatched junction bases: 13. CDR3 loop: CAWSPRGTGKGNGYTF. CDR3 DNA: TGTGCCTGGAGTCCCCGCGGGACAGGGAAGGGGAATGGCTACACCTTC.

The rearrangement links TRBV13 to TRBJ2-1; D call uncertain. The V gene's germline CDR1 is PRHDT and CDR2 FYEKMQ (reference sequence). This CDR3 region has 13 residues. The V end was cut by 0 bases, the J end by 10 bases, with 10 bases between. As DNA, the CDR3 is TGTGCCAGCAGCTTAGGGCCACAAACGGAGCAGTTCTTC. Its translation is CASSLGPQTEQFF. The whole variable domain, remainder taken from reference TRBV13 and TRBJ2-1, is AAGVIQSPRHLIKEKRETATLKCYPIPRHDTVYWYQQGPGQDPQFLISFYEKMQSDKGSIPDRFSAQQFSDYHSELNMSSLELGDSALYFCASSLGPQTEQFFGPGTRLTVL.

The chain joins TRBV11-3 to TRBJ1-5, with D unresolved. Germline assignment: CDR1 SGHNT and CDR2 YENEEA. The CDR3 consists of 16 residues. V gave up 2 bases and J gave up 5 bases, with 16 bases separating them. CDR3 DNA sequence: TGTGCCAGCAGCTTATTCTCGGAACAGCATTATCAGCCCCAGCATTTT. It is translated as CASSLFSEQHYQPQHF.

The chain recombines TRBV29-1 with TRBJ2-7, with TRBD2 identical over 10 bases. J gave up 2 bases and V 5 bases, and 3 bases lay outside the gene matches. The V gene's germline CDR1 is SQVTM and CDR2 ANQGSEA. The CDR3 runs 13 residues. Here the CDR3 reads CSVKLAGPYEQYF. DNA of the CDR3: TGCAGCGTTAAACTAGCGGGACCCTACGAGCAGTACTTC.

The chain recombines TRBV29-1 with TRBJ2-1, with unresolved D. The length of the CDR3 is 11 residues. The ends were cut back, 7 bases at V and 1 base at J, with 5 bases in the middle. Germline V gives CDR1 SQVTM, CDR2 ANQGSEA. CDR3 sequence: CSASSYNEQFF. The CDR3 DNA follows: TGCAGCGCTTCTTCCTACAATGAGCAGTTCTTC.

The J gene is TRBJ1-1, the V gene TRBV29-1; TRBD1 agrees at 8 bases. V lost 5 bases, J lost 1 base, and 6 bases stayed unmatched. The germline gives CDR1 SQVTM, CDR2 ANQGSEA. The CDR3 is made up of 14 amino acids. DNA for the CDR3: TGCAGCGTTCAGGGGGCAAACCCGAACACTGAAGCTTTCTTT. It encodes CSVQGANPNTEAFF. Combining the CDR3 with reference TRBV29-1 and TRBJ1-1 gives the whole variable domain SAVISQKPSRDICQRGTSLTIQCQVDSQVTMMFWYRQQPGQSLTLIATANQGSEATYESGFVIDKFPISRPNLTFSTLTVSNMSPEDSSIYLCSVQGANPNTEAFFGQGTRLTVV.

The J gene is TRBJ2-7, the V gene TRBV29-1, with 9 bases fitting TRBD1. V shed 6 bases and J 2 bases; nucleotides not matched to a gene: 8. The CDR3 runs 14 residues. From germline, CDR1 is SQVTM and CDR2 ANQGSEA. CDR3 in amino acids: CSVIQGAAPYEQYF. CDR3 bases: TGCAGCGTGATACAGGGGGCGGCCCCCTACGAGCAGTACTTC.